The 16 T cell receptor beta chains presented below share a single source sample, sequenced in a study of blood T cell repertoires in COVID-19. The table came from immunoSEQ multiplex PCR; TCRdb's copy has only in-frame clones and leaves some out. The sample includes approximately 61,000 clones, 79% of them seen just once. Sequencing was done on a sample of peripheral blood. The origin of the receptors is a woman in her seventies with acute or convalescent COVID-19.

The J gene is TRBJ2-1, the V gene TRBV6-5; TRBD2 matches 8 bases. From germline, CDR1 is MNHEY and CDR2 SVGAGI. Trimming cost V 0 bases and J 5 bases; bases outside gene matches: 3. The length of the CDR3 is 15 residues. CDR3 nucleotides: TGTGCCAGCAGTTACTCGGGCGGGGGGAACAATGAGCAGTTCTTC. Translation gives CASSYSGGGNNEQFF.

V gene TRBV6-5 combines with J gene TRBJ1-2; 9 nucleotides align to TRBD1. The CDR3 totals 13 residues. Trimming cost V 4 bases and J 8 bases; bases outside gene matches: 5. Germline values: CDR1 MNHEY, CDR2 SVGAGI. The CDR3 here is CASSWGQGRGYTF. The CDR3 bases are TGTGCCAGCAGTTGGGGACAGGGTCGGGGCTACACCTTC.

The chain combines TRBV11-2 with TRBJ1-4; TRBD1 agrees at 9 bases. CDR1 is SGHAT and CDR2 is FQNNGV in the germline V gene. This CDR3 is 16 amino acids long. Germline trimming cut 4 bases from V and 7 bases from J; bases unmatched to any gene: 10. CDR3 nucleotide sequence: TGTGCCAGCAGCTCTAACAGGGGGCGATCCCCTGAAAAACTGTTTTTT. Translated, it gives CASSSNRGRSPEKLFF.

The chain joins TRBV18 to TRBJ2-3; D is possibly TRBD1 (6 bases). CDR3 length: 15 residues. Trimming took 2 bases from V and 3 from J, leaving 12 bases between them. Germline values: CDR1 KGHSH, CDR2 LQKENI. CDR3 protein: CASSPNSQGTDTQYF. CDR3 in DNA: TGTGCCAGCTCACCAAATTCTCAGGGGACAGATACGCAGTATTTT.

This clone has just one count. The chain employs TRBV28 and TRBJ2-2; the D is unclear. V was trimmed by 9 bases and J by 1 base, leaving 9 bases between them. Per the germline V gene, CDR1 is MDHEN and CDR2 is SYDVKM. The CDR3 contains 13 residues. This CDR3 is CASVSRNTGELFF. In nucleotides, the CDR3 is TGTGCCAGTGTGTCCAGGAACACCGGGGAGCTGTTTTTT.

This chain connects TRBV5-1 to TRBJ2-1; 7 nucleotides match TRBD2. Germline assignment: CDR1 SGHRS and CDR2 YFSETQ. The CDR3 contains 15 residues. V lost 3 bases, J lost 0 bases, and 3 bases stayed unmatched. CDR3 in amino acids: CASSSTGGSYNEQFF. CDR3 nucleotides: TGCGCCAGCAGCTCGACGGGGGGCTCCTACAATGAGCAGTTCTTC.

The chain joins TRBV7-9 to TRBJ2-7; TRBD1 matches at 9 bases. Germline assignment: CDR1 SEHNR and CDR2 FQNEAQ (reference sequence). The CDR3 runs 14 residues. V trimming: 3 bases; J trimming: 4 bases; junction bases outside the gene matches: 4. Here the CDR3 DNA reads TGTGCCAGCAGCTTGTGGACAGGGGTTTACGAGCAGTACTTC. Protein: CASSLWTGVYEQYF.

The chain combines TRBV19 with TRBJ1-6; no clear D. This CDR3 comprises 16 residues. With 3 bases removed from V and 0 bases from J, the gap between germline ends came to 9 bases. Germline V lookup: CDR1 LNHDA, CDR2 SQIVND (reference sequence). The CDR3 region is CASSIRLFSYNSPLHF. The CDR3 DNA is TGTGCCAGTAGTATCAGGTTGTTCTCCTATAATTCACCCCTCCACTTT.

The rearrangement joins TRBV6-5 to TRBJ1-5; 9 nucleotides agree with TRBD1. V was clipped by 8 bases and J by 3 bases; unmatched bases: 2. CDR1 MNHEY and CDR2 SVGAGI come from the germline V gene. This CDR3 region has 13 residues. CDR3 DNA: TGTGCCAGCCGGGACAGGGCCAATCAGCCCCAGCATTTT. It is translated as CASRDRANQPQHF.

The V call is TRBV6-1, the J call TRBJ2-2, with 7 bases that match TRBD1. Looked up from germline, CDR1 is MNHNS and CDR2 is SASEGT. Germline trimming cut 5 bases from V and 1 base from J; bases unmatched to any gene: 7. This CDR3 spans 16 amino acids. The CDR3 DNA follows: TGTGCCAGCAGTAAAGACTGGACAGGGAACACCGGGGAGCTGTTTTTT. Translation gives CASSKDWTGNTGELFF.

This chain connects TRBV5-1 to TRBJ2-6, with 8 bases matching TRBD1. This CDR3 is 16 amino acids long. CDR1 and CDR2 from the germline V gene are SGHRS and YFSETQ. V shed 7 bases, J shed 0 bases, and the junction held 6 bases outside the gene matches. The CDR3 nucleotides are TGCGCCAGCCAGGGGGCTGGCAGCTCTGGGGCCAACGTCCTGACTTTC. It codes for CASQGAGSSGANVLTF.

The rearrangement links TRBV7-8 to TRBJ2-5; 8 bases are shared with TRBD2. The ends lost 5 bases at V and 7 bases at J; junction bases unmatched: 15. Germline CDR1 SGHVS, CDR2 FQNEAQ. The CDR3 runs to 16 residues. The CDR3 sequence is CASSLSGTRGFGTQYF. In DNA form, the CDR3 reads TGTGCCAGCAGCCTCTCCGGGACTAGGGGTTTTGGGACCCAGTACTTC.

The V gene is TRBV24-1, the J gene TRBJ2-5, with 7 bases lining up with TRBD1. Unmatched junction bases numbered 8, after V lost 3 bases and J lost 2 bases. The CDR3 runs 16 residues. The germline CDR1 and CDR2 sequences are KGHDR and SFDVKD. The CDR3 spells CATSDPQPGQQETQYF. The CDR3 coding sequence is TGTGCCACCAGTGATCCTCAACCGGGACAGCAAGAGACCCAGTACTTC.

This chain uses TRBV3-1 (or the pseudogene TRBV3-2) with TRBJ2-4; weak D call: TRBD2 (7 bases). The V gene lost 1 base and the J gene lost 0 bases, with 10 bases spanning the gap. The germline V gene encodes CDR1 LGHDT and CDR2 YNNKEL (reference sequence). CDR3 length: 16 amino acids. The CDR3 DNA follows: TGTGCCAGCAGCCAAGGCGGGGGCCTAGCCAAAAACATTCAGTACTTC. Protein sequence: CASSQGGGLAKNIQYF.

This clone was seen only a few times. This chain links TRBV4-2 with TRBJ2-7; 7 bases are shared with TRBD1. The CDR3 runs to 15 residues. V lost 1 base and J lost 4; bases outside the gene matches: 7. Germline V gives CDR1 LGHNA, CDR2 YNFKEQ. CDR3 protein: CASSQGTGDPYEQYF. CDR3 nucleotide sequence: TGTGCCAGCAGCCAAGGTACAGGGGACCCATACGAGCAGTACTTC.

The chain links TRBV6-1 to TRBJ2-7, with D perhaps matching TRBD2 (6 bases). Trimming left V 0 bases short and J 2 bases short, with 14 bases between. Germline V CDR1 and CDR2: MNHNS, SASEGT. This CDR3 is built from 16 residues. DNA for the CDR3: TGTGCCAGCAGTGAAGCGTATAGGACGGGGGCCTACGAGCAGTACTTC. Residues: CASSEAYRTGAYEQYF.